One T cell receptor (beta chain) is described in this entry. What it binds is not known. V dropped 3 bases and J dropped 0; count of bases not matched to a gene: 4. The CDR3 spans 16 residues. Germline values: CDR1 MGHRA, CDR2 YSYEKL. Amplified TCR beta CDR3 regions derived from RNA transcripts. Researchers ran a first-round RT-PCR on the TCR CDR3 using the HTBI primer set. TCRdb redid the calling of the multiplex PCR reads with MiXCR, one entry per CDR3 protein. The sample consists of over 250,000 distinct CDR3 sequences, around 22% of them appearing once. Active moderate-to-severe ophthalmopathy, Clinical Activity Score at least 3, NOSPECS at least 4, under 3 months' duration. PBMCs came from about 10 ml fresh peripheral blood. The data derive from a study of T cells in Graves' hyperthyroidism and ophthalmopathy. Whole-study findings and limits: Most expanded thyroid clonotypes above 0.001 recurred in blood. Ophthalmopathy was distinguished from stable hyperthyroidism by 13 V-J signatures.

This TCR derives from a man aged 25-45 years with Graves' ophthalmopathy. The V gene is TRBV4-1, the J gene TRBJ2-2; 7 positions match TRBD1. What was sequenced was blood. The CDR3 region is CASSHIGTANTGELFF. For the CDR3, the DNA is TGCGCCAGCAGCCACATCGGGACAGCGAACACCGGGGAGCTGTTTTTT.